One T cell receptor beta chain is described in this entry. Antigen: not known. Primers: 60 Vbeta forward and 13 Jbeta reverse. Original methodology: Roughly 11 million shared chains were among the about 80 million unique TCR beta chains that a later analysis counted. Measured with immunoSEQ multiplex PCR; TCRdb has only the in-frame clones, and not every one. The D gene and trimming were derived from the DNA, and the V and J assignments and clone size from that table. This table has about 220,000 clones, around four fifths appearing once. This specimen comes from a study of cytomegalovirus exposure and HLA in healthy donors. The J segment lost 5 bases and the V segment lost 0 bases, leaving 9 bases of the junction unmatched. Germline V gene data show CDR1 as SGHDT and CDR2 as YYEEEE. This CDR3 comprises 16 residues. Study-wide findings and caveats: Sequencing had likely introduced a cluster of highly shared sequence variants as an artifact. Associated with HLA alleles at 0.05 false discovery rate in a later analysis were 16,951 TCR beta sequences. In a later analysis, a genetic analysis reported fewer productive-TCR N-insertions in an Asian-associated ancestry cluster than the cohort average.

The chain carries TRBV5-6 and TRBJ2-3, with 7 bases aligning to TRBD2. The source of this sequence is a boy between 2 and 15 years old in good health and CMV-seronegative. The specimen sequenced was PBMCs. CDR3: CASSLGLAGHRDTQYF. The DNA of the CDR3 is TGTGCCAGCAGCTTGGGACTAGCCGGACATAGAGATACGCAGTATTTT.